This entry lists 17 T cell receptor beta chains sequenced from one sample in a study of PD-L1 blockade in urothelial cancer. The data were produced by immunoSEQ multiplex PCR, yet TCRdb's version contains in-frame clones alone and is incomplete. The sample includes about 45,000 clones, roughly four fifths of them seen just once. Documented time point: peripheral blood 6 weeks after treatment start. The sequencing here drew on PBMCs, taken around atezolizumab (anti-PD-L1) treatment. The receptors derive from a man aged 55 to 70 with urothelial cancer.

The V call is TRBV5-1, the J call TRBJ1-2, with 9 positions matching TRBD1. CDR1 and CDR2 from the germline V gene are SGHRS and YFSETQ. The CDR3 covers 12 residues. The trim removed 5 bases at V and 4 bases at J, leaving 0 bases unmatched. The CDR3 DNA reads TGCGCCAGCAGGGACAGGGGCTATGGCTACACCTTC. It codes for CASRDRGYGYTF.

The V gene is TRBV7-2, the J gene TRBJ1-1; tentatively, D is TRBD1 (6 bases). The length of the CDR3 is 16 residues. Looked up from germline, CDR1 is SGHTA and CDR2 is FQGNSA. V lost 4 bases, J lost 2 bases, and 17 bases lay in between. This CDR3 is CASSYRGGQLNTEAFF. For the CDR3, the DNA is TGTGCCAGCAGCTATAGGGGGGGGCAGTTAAACACTGAAGCTTTCTTT.

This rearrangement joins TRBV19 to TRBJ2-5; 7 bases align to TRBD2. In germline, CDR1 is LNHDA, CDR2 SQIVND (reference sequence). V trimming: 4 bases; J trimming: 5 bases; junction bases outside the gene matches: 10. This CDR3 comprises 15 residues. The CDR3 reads CASSTLADIRETQYF. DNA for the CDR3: TGTGCCAGTAGTACCCTAGCGGATATCAGGGAGACCCAGTACTTC. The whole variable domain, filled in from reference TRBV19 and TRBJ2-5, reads DGGITQSPKYLFRKEGQNVTLSCEQNLNHDAMYWYRQDPGQGLRLIYYSQIVNDFQKGDIAEGYSVSREKKESFPLTVTSAQKNPTAFYLCASSTLADIRETQYFGPGTRLLVL.

The CDR3 coding sequence is TGTGCCAGCAGCTTAAGCAGCGGGGTCACAGATACGCAGTATTTT. This sequence encodes CASSLSSGVTDTQYF. The chain links TRBV13 to TRBJ2-3; 7 bases map to TRBD2. The CDR3 sequence is 15 residues long. Germline V CDR1 and CDR2: PRHDT, FYEKMQ (reference sequence). V lost 2 bases, J lost 2 bases, and 4 bases stayed unmatched. Filled out from reference TRBV13 and TRBJ2-3, the complete variable domain reads AAGVIQSPRHLIKEKRETATLKCYPIPRHDTVYWYQQGPGQDPQFLISFYEKMQSDKGSIPDRFSAQQFSDYHSELNMSSLELGDSALYFCASSLSSGVTDTQYFGPGTRLTVL.

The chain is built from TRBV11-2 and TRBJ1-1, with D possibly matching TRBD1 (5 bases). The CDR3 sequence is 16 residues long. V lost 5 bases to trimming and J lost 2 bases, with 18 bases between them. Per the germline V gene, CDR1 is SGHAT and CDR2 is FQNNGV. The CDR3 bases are TGTGCCAGCAGCGGACCCTCAGGGCGCAAAAACACTGAAGCTTTCTTT. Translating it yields CASSGPSGRKNTEAFF.

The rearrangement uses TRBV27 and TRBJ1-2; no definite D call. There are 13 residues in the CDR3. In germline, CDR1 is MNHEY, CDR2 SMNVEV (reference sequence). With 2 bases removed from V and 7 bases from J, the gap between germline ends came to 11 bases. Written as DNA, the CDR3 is TGTGCCAGCAGTTTACAGTTCGAAAGTGGCTACACCTTC. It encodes CASSLQFESGYTF.

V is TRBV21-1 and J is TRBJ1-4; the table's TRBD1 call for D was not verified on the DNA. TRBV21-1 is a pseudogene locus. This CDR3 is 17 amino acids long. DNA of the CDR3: TGTGCCAGCAGCAAAGTCAGGGGTTACTCAACTAATGAAAAACTGTTTTTT. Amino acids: CASSKVRGYSTNEKLFF.

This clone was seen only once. The CDR3 DNA reads as TGTGCCAGTAGTATAGTCCCTAGCGGGAGGGGCACCGGGGAGCTGTTTTTT. Translation: CASSIVPSGRGTGELFF. The V call is TRBV19, the J call TRBJ2-2; 12 bases are a match to TRBD2. V lost 1 base to trimming and J lost 4 bases; unmatched junction nucleotides: 4. Looked up from germline, CDR1 is LNHDA and CDR2 is SQIVND (reference sequence). This CDR3 region has 17 residues.

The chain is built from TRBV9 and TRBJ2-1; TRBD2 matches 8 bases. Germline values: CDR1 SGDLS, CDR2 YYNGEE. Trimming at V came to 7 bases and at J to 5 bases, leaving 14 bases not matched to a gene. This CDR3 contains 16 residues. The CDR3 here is CASGEAGADTNNEQFF. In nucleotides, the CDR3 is TGTGCCAGCGGAGAAGCGGGAGCGGATACGAACAATGAGCAGTTCTTC.

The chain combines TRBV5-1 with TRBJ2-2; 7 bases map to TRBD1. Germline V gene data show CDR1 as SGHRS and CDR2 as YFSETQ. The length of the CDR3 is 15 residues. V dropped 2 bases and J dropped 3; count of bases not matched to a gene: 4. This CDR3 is CASSLRDSYTGELFF. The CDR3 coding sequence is TGCGCCAGCAGCTTACGGGACAGTTACACCGGGGAGCTGTTTTTT.

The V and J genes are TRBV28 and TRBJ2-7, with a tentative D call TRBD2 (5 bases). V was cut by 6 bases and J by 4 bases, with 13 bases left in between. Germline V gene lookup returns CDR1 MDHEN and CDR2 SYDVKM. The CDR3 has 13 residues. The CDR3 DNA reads TGTGCCAGCAGCTCCTCTCCGGGGTACGAGCAGTACTTC. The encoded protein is CASSSSPGYEQYF.

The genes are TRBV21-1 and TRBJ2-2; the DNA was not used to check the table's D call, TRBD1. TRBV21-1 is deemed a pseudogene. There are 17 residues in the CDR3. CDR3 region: CASRTKGGQGNTGELFF. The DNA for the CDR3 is TGTGCCAGCAGAACGAAGGGAGGACAGGGGAACACCGGGGAGCTGTTTTTT.

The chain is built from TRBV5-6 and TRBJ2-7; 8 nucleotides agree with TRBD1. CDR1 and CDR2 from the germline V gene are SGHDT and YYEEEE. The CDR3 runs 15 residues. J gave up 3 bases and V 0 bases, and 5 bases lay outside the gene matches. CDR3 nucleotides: TGTGCCAGCAGCTTGGCAGGGGGCCTGAACTACGAGCAGTACTTC. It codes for CASSLAGGLNYEQYF.

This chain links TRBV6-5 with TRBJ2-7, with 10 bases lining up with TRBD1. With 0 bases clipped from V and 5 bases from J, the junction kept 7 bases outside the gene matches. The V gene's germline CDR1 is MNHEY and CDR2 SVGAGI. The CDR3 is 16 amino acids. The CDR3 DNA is TGTGCCAGCAGTTACTCCCAGGGACAGGGGCTCAACGAGCAGTACTTC. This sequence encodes CASSYSQGQGLNEQYF.

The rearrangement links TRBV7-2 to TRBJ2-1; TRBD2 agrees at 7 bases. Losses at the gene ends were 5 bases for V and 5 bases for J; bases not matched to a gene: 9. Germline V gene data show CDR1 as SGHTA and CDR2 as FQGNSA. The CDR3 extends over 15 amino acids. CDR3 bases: TGTGCCAGCAGCCCAAGGGGACGGGGGGACAATGAGCAGTTCTTC. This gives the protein CASSPRGRGDNEQFF.

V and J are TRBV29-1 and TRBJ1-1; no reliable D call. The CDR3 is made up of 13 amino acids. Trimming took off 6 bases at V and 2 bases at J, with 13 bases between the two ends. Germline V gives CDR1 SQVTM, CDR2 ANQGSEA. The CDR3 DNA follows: TGCAGCGTCGGGGTGATGGACAACACTGAAGCTTTCTTT. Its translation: CSVGVMDNTEAFF.

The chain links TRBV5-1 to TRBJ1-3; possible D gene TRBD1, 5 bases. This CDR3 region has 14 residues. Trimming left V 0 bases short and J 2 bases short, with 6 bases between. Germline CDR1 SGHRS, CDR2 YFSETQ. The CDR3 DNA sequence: TGCGCCAGCAGCTTGGGCAGGGCTGGAAACACCATATATTTT. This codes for CASSLGRAGNTIYF.